This T cell receptor (beta chain) stems from a study of memory CD4+ T cells and cytomegalovirus serostatus. Study as a whole: Healthy Belgian adult donors included about nine CMV-positive and some 24 CMV-negative people. General study points: CMV serostatus prediction reached median AUC approximately 0.95, or 0.91 with US-trained model.

The sort gate was single viable CD3+CD4+CD8-CD45RO+ cells for memory CD4+ T cells. Serostatus was set by detecting CMV pp150, pp28, p38, p52 IgG. A note on this clone: The antigen is unknown.

Study processing details: Out-of-frame sequences were removed, leaving roughly 2,200,000 distinct TCRbeta sequences. Method: immunoSEQ multiplex PCR; TCRdb's copy keeps in-frame clones and lacks some. Clone size and V and J calls were adopted from that table, with D and trimming inferred from the DNA. Here the sample spans about 41,000 clones, approximately 80% being singletons. V lost 1 base, J lost 0 bases, and 4 bases lay in between. There are 13 residues in the CDR3. The germline V gene has CDR1 SGHRS and CDR2 YFSETQ. This chain joins TRBV5-1 and TRBJ1-2; no clear D gene. The source material was memory CD4+ T cells from blood. This TCR derives from an adult in good health and CMV-seronegative. CDR3 loop: CASSLLSNYGYTF. The CDR3 DNA follows: TGCGCCAGCAGCTTGTTATCTAACTATGGCTACACCTTC.